This T cell receptor beta chain appears in the sequencing data of a study of blood T cell repertoires in COVID-19. The Seattle site enrolled patients during active infection and followed them longitudinally. The CDR3 extends over 13 amino acids. Trimming took 3 bases from V and 4 from J, leaving 10 bases between them. In germline, CDR1 is SQVTM, CDR2 ANQGSEA. Profiled with immunoSEQ multiplex PCR; TCRdb holds only in-frame clones, not every one. The sample has some 140,000 clones, around 83% seen once. This clone has just one count. The sequencing input was peripheral blood. The clonotype originates from a woman aged 55-69 years with COVID-19, enrolled during active disease. This chain joins TRBV29-1 and TRBJ1-5, with D tentatively TRBD1 (6 bases). The CDR3 nucleotides are TGCAGCGTTGAGCAGGGACATAATCAGCCCCAGCATTTT. Amino acid sequence: CSVEQGHNQPQHF.